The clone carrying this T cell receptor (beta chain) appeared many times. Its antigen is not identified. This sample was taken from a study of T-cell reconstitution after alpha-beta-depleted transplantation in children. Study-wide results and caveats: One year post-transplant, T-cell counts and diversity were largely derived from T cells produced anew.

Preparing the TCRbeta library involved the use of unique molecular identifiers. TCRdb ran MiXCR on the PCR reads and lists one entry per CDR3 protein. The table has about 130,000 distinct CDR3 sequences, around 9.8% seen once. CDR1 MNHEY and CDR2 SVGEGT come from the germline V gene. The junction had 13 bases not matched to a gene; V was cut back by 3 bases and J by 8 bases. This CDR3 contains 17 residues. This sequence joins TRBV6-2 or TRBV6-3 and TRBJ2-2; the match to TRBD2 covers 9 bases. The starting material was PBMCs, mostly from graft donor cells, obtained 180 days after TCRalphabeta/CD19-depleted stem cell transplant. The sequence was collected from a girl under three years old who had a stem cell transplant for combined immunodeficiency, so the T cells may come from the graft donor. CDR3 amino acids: CASSYGGLADMGGELFF. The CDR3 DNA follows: TGTGCCAGCAGTTATGGGGGACTAGCTGACATGGGAGGGGAGCTGTTTTTT.